The rows below give T cell receptor beta chains drawn from one sample of a study of spatial heterogeneity in lung cancer. TCRdb reanalysed the 5' RACE reads using MiXCR and keeps one entry per CDR3 protein. The sample yields 50,000 to 60,000 distinct CDR3 sequences, 6.5% to 7.5% seen once. Source: PBMCs, taken at follow-up. All receptors come from a female donor with early-stage non-small cell lung cancer. The CDR3 runs from the conserved cysteine through the conserved F or W. The order of the fields is CDR3 protein, CDR3 DNA, D gene, V gene, clone size, J gene. A D gene is named only where the DNA matches it firmly. Clone size appears in some rows only: once, few, many, or a class for an expanded clone.

CASSSTGYGYTF	TGTGCCAGCAGTTCTACTGGGTATGGCTACACCTTC	.	TRBV28	.	TRBJ1-2
CASSSSPGTGGGTDTQYF	TGCGCCAGCAGCTCCTCCCCCGGGACAGGGGGCGGCACAGATACGCAGTATTTT	TRBD1	TRBV5-1	many	TRBJ2-3
CASASGGALFYNEQFF	TGCGCCAGCGCCTCAGGGGGCGCCCTGTTTTACAATGAGCAGTTCTTC	TRBD1	TRBV23-1	.	TRBJ2-1
CASRVGQVRGAELFF	TGTGCCAGCAGGGTAGGACAGGTTCGGGGAGCAGAACTGTTTTTT	TRBD1	TRBV28	few	TRBJ1-4
CASSYPRDFRSFATNEKLFF	TGTGCCAGCAGTTATCCTCGGGACTTCCGCTCTTTTGCAACTAATGAAAAACTGTTTTTT	.	TRBV11-2	.	TRBJ1-4
CASSLGGWDTDTQYF	TGTGCCAGCAGTTTGGGGGGGTGGGACACAGATACGCAGTATTTT	TRBD2	TRBV12-3/TRBV12-4	many	TRBJ2-3
CSAMIVGEGSGANVLTF	TGCAGTGCTATGATTGTCGGGGAGGGCTCTGGGGCCAACGTCCTGACTTTC	TRBD2	TRBV20-1	few	TRBJ2-6
CSAQIGSGSQPQHF	TGCAGTGCTCAAATCGGGAGTGGCAGTCAGCCCCAGCATTTT	.	TRBV20-1	many	TRBJ1-5
CSARVQGSYGYTF	TGCAGTGCTAGAGTACAGGGGTCCTATGGCTACACCTTC	TRBD1	TRBV20-1	.	TRBJ1-2
CASSPQGRSNQSQHF	TGTGCCAGCAGCCCACAGGGGCGCAGCAATCAGTCCCAGCATTTT	TRBD1	TRBV11-3	once	TRBJ1-5
CASSDYGGQPQHF	TGTGCCAGCAGTGACTACGGGGGTCAGCCCCAGCATTTT	.	TRBV2	many	TRBJ1-5
CASSYSFLLAGGLFQETQYF	TGTGCCAGCAGTTACTCATTCCTACTAGCGGGGGGCCTCTTCCAAGAGACCCAGTACTTC	TRBD2	TRBV6-2/TRBV6-3	many	TRBJ2-5
CASSYRTGTGDGYTF	TGTGCCAGCAGTTACCGCACCGGGACGGGGGATGGCTACACCTTC	.	TRBV6-2/TRBV6-3	many	TRBJ1-2
CASSSGQRAKNIQYF	TGTGCCAGCAGTTCGGGACAAAGAGCCAAAAACATTCAGTACTTC	.	TRBV28	many	TRBJ2-4
CASGKDSLLDQPQHF	TGTGCTAGTGGCAAGGACAGTCTCCTCGATCAGCCCCAGCATTTT	.	TRBV12-5	.	TRBJ1-5
CSARGRAGELFF	TGCAGTGCTAGAGGTCGAGCCGGGGAGCTGTTTTTT	.	TRBV20-1	.	TRBJ2-2
CASILGAGELFF	TGTGCCAGCATCCTAGGGGCCGGGGAGCTGTTTTTT	.	TRBV7-2	.	TRBJ2-2
CASSPGTGRPELFF	TGTGCCAGCAGCCCAGGAACAGGGCGCCCGGAGCTGTTTTTT	.	TRBV3-1	many	TRBJ2-2
CAGPRGAGDLAKNIQYF	TGTGCCGGGCCTAGGGGGGCCGGGGATTTGGCCAAAAACATTCAGTACTTC	.	TRBV24-1	.	TRBJ2-4
CSATPDRANEKLFF	TGCAGTGCTACCCCGGACAGGGCGAATGAAAAACTGTTTTTT	TRBD1	TRBV20-1	many	TRBJ1-4
CATSRGTGGAPYEQYF	TGTGCCACCAGCAGAGGAACCGGGGGGGCCCCCTACGAGCAGTACTTC	TRBD2	TRBV15	few	TRBJ2-7
CASSLAGNGYTF	TGTGCCAGCAGCTTAGCAGGGAATGGCTACACCTTC	.	TRBV7-9	few	TRBJ1-2